Below, 29 T cell receptor beta chains from the same sample are listed, as sequenced in a study of OX40 agonist ivuxolimab in advanced cancers. The table came from immunoSEQ multiplex PCR; TCRdb's copy has only in-frame clones and leaves some out. The sample carries around 50,000 clones, about 89% recorded once. This specimen consisted of CD4+ or CD8+ T cells sorted from blood, obtained in a trial of the OX40 agonist ivuxolimab. All receptors come from an adult with an advanced solid tumor such as melanoma, head and neck, liver or kidney cancer.

The chain employs TRBV7-2 and TRBJ2-1; D may correspond to TRBD1 or TRBD2 (6 bases each). This CDR3 is built from 17 residues. The ends were cut back, 0 bases at V and 5 bases at J, with 17 bases in the middle. Looked up from germline, CDR1 is SGHTA and CDR2 is FQGNSA. The CDR3 nucleotides read TGTGCCAGCAGCTTAGCGCCGGGGGCGGGCCCCCACAATGAGCAGTTCTTC. It codes for CASSLAPGAGPHNEQFF.

By its share, this clone is medium-sized. The chain couples TRBV6-1 to TRBJ2-2, with TRBD2 matching 9 bases. The CDR3 extends over 15 amino acids. Germline V gene data show CDR1 as MNHNS and CDR2 as SASEGT. The trim removed 0 bases at V and 4 bases at J, leaving 0 bases unmatched. CDR3 amino acids: CASSEASGSTGELFF. CDR3 sequence (DNA): TGTGCCAGCAGTGAAGCTAGCGGGAGCACCGGGGAGCTGTTTTTT.

The chain employs TRBV5-6 and TRBJ2-1; unclear D gene. Trimming shortened V by 2 bases and J by 7 bases, and 4 bases separated the two germline ends. Germline CDR1 reads SGHDT; CDR2 reads YYEEEE. The CDR3 runs 11 residues. The CDR3 bases are TGTGCCAGCAGCTTTGTGAATGAGCAGTTCTTC. Encoded protein: CASSFVNEQFF.

The CDR3 bases are TGTGCCAGCAGTGGGGGCGGGGTCGGAGAGCAGTACGTC. It translates to CASSGGGVGEQYV. The gene calls are TRBV27 and TRBJ2-7, with D perhaps given as TRBD1 or TRBD2 (6 bases each). Germline V lookup: CDR1 MNHEY, CDR2 SMNVEV (reference sequence). The CDR3 extends over 13 amino acids. V was pared by 5 bases and J by 7 bases, with 15 bases between.

This rearrangement joins TRBV11-2 to TRBJ2-1; D uncertain. Germline V gene lookup returns CDR1 SGHAT and CDR2 FQNNGV. Trimming pared 5 bases from V and 0 bases from J, leaving 14 bases between. The length of the CDR3 is 16 residues. The CDR3 DNA reads as TGTGCCAGCAGCCCCACGGCGAAACTCTCCTACAATGAGCAGTTCTTC. It codes for CASSPTAKLSYNEQFF.

This clone was seen only a few times. The V and J genes are TRBV4-2 and TRBJ2-3; 9 bases map to TRBD2. The CDR3 has 20 amino acids. The germline CDR1 and CDR2 sequences are LGHNA and YNFKEQ. V lost 1 base and J lost 4; bases outside the gene matches: 18. CDR3 nucleotides: TGTGCCAGCAGCCAAGTCCCCGGGGTAGCGGGAGAGAGTACAGCAGATACGCAGTATTTT. This translates into CASSQVPGVAGESTADTQYF.

Worth noting for this clone: The same CDR3 can be traced to other DNA sequences in this sample. CDR3 DNA: TGTGCCAGCAGCTTAGGTCGGAATGAGCAGTTCTTC. It encodes CASSLGRNEQFF. V gene TRBV7-9 combines with J gene TRBJ2-1; D ambiguous. Germline values: CDR1 SEHNR, CDR2 FQNEAQ (reference sequence). The V end was cut by 1 base, the J end by 7 bases, with 5 bases between. The CDR3 runs 12 residues.

The chain uses TRBV5-1 and TRBJ2-7; D might be TRBD1 (6 bases). V lost 4 bases and J lost 3, with 11 bases in between. The CDR3 length is 13 residues. Germline lookup yields CDR1 SGHRS and CDR2 YFSETQ. The CDR3 DNA sequence: TGCGCCAGCAGCGCCGGACAGAGCTACGAGCAGTACTTC. Protein product: CASSAGQSYEQYF.

The chain joins TRBV28 to TRBJ2-5, with D hard to call. The V gene's germline CDR1 is MDHEN and CDR2 SYDVKM. The CDR3 has 14 amino acids. V shed 3 bases and J shed 1 base, with 9 bases lying between them. The CDR3 bases are TGTGCCAGCAGTTTGACAAGTACCCAAGAGACCCAGTACTTC. Its translation is CASSLTSTQETQYF.

The chain uses TRBV7-9 and TRBJ2-7; 9 positions agree with TRBD1. CDR1 SEHNR and CDR2 FQNEAQ come from the germline V gene (reference sequence). Trimming took 5 bases from V and 6 from J; bases not matched to a gene: 11. The CDR3 is made up of 15 amino acids. This CDR3 is CASSPTGTGLGEQYV. The CDR3 bases are TGTGCCAGCAGCCCCACAGGGACAGGGCTCGGCGAGCAGTACGTC.

The gene calls are TRBV18 and TRBJ1-1; 8 positions agree with TRBD1. Germline values: CDR1 KGHSH, CDR2 LQKENI. The CDR3 consists of 14 residues. V shed 6 bases and J 1 base; nucleotides not matched to a gene: 4. The DNA of the CDR3 is TGTGCCAGCTCCGCCGGGACAGGGAACACTGAAGCTTTCTTT. This translates into CASSAGTGNTEAFF.

The rearrangement links TRBV11-2 to TRBJ1-2; 7 nucleotides match TRBD1. This CDR3 region has 15 residues. CDR1 SGHAT and CDR2 FQNNGV come from the germline V gene. The V gene end was trimmed by 1 base and the J gene end by 4 bases; junction bases not matched to a gene: 6. CDR3 amino acids: CASSLGAGGLYGYTF. CDR3 sequence (DNA): TGTGCCAGCAGCTTAGGTGCAGGGGGTCTCTATGGCTACACCTTC.

This clone has just a few counts. The sample carries other DNA sequences with the same CDR3. This chain joins TRBV9 and TRBJ2-3, with 7 bases that match TRBD2. Germline V lookup: CDR1 SGDLS, CDR2 YYNGEE. Germline trimming cut 3 bases from V and 4 bases from J; bases unmatched to any gene: 5. The CDR3 spans 14 residues. The CDR3 here is CASSAGGGPDTQYF. The DNA of the CDR3 is TGTGCCAGCAGCGCTGGGGGAGGGCCAGATACGCAGTATTTT. Drawing the rest from reference TRBV9 and TRBJ2-3, the complete variable domain is DSGVTQTPKHLITATGQRVTLRCSPRSGDLSVYWYQQSLDQGLQFLIQYYNGEERAKGNILERFSAQQFPDLHSELNLSSLELGDSALYFCASSAGGGPDTQYFGPGTRLTVL.

J is TRBJ2-5 and V is TRBV19; 11 bases align to TRBD1. The V gene end was trimmed by 3 bases and the J gene end by 7 bases; junction bases not matched to a gene: 28. This CDR3 is built from 22 residues. Germline CDR1 reads LNHDA; CDR2 reads SQIVND (reference sequence). The CDR3: CASSMAGTGGNLEREPEGTQYF. The CDR3 DNA follows: TGTGCCAGTAGTATGGCTGGGACAGGGGGAAATCTCGAGCGGGAGCCAGAGGGGACCCAGTACTTC. Variable domain in full (rest from reference TRBV19 and TRBJ2-5): DGGITQSPKYLFRKEGQNVTLSCEQNLNHDAMYWYRQDPGQGLRLIYYSQIVNDFQKGDIAEGYSVSREKKESFPLTVTSAQKNPTAFYLCASSMAGTGGNLEREPEGTQYFGPGTRLLVL.

The genes are TRBV7-6 and TRBJ1-1; D may be TRBD1 (6 bases). The germline V gene has CDR1 SGHVS and CDR2 FNYEAQ. Trimming took 2 bases from V and 2 from J, leaving 12 bases between them. The CDR3 contains 15 residues. The DNA for the CDR3 is TGTGCCAGCAGCTTAAGATCAGGGGATAACACTGAAGCTTTCTTT. The encoded protein is CASSLRSGDNTEAFF.

CDR3 residues: CASSFDGVLNTEAFF. DNA for the CDR3: TGTGCCAGCAGCTTTGATGGAGTATTGAACACTGAAGCTTTCTTT. This chain joins TRBV7-9 and TRBJ1-1, with D unclear. V was pared by 3 bases and J by 0 bases, with 11 bases between. Looked up from germline, CDR1 is SEHNR and CDR2 is FQNEAQ (reference sequence). There are 15 residues in the CDR3.

This rearrangement joins TRBV28 to TRBJ1-6, with D possibly matching TRBD1 (6 bases). Germline CDR1 is MDHEN and CDR2 is SYDVKM. The CDR3 loop spans 14 amino acids. Trimming took off 5 bases at V and 6 bases at J, with 11 bases between the two ends. The CDR3 DNA is TGTGCCAGCAGTCTCAGGGGTCTTAATTCACCCCTCCACTTT. It is translated as CASSLRGLNSPLHF.

V and J are TRBV4-2 and TRBJ1-3; TRBD1 is a possible D gene (6 bases). This CDR3 is built from 15 residues. Germline values: CDR1 LGHNA, CDR2 YNFKEQ. Trimming removed 4 bases from V and 0 bases from J, with 10 bases in between. This CDR3 reads CASSPTGHSGNTIYF. The CDR3 DNA is TGTGCCAGCAGCCCCACAGGGCACTCTGGAAACACCATATATTTT.

The chain combines TRBV7-2 with TRBJ2-5; no clear D. There are 13 residues in the CDR3. Trimming took off 5 bases at V and 2 bases at J, with 9 bases between the two ends. From germline, CDR1 is SGHTA and CDR2 FQGNSA. Here the CDR3 DNA reads TGTGCCAGCAGCCCCCGGGTACAAGAGACCCAGTACTTC. Translating gives CASSPRVQETQYF.

The chain recombines TRBV10-1 with TRBJ1-2, with no clear D. This CDR3 is 13 amino acids long. V was trimmed by 5 bases and J by 4 bases, leaving 11 bases between them. Germline CDR1 reads WNHNN; CDR2 reads SYGVQD (reference sequence). The CDR3 sequence: CASSYNAFYGYTF. CDR3 coding DNA: TGCGCCAGCAGTTACAATGCCTTCTATGGCTACACCTTC.

The V call is TRBV4-2, the J call TRBJ1-1, with D perhaps matching TRBD1 (5 bases). Between the trimmed V and J ends, which lost 2 bases and 6 bases, there was a span of 10 bases. Looked up from germline, CDR1 is LGHNA and CDR2 is YNFKEQ. This CDR3 is built from 13 residues. The CDR3 loop reads CASSQTGGAEAFF. For the CDR3, the DNA is TGTGCCAGCAGCCAAACGGGGGGGGCTGAAGCTTTCTTT.

The chain links TRBV9 to TRBJ1-2; weak D call: TRBD1 (6 bases). The CDR3 is made up of 15 amino acids. V lost 0 bases to trimming and J lost 6 bases, with 15 bases between them. The germline V gene has CDR1 SGDLS and CDR2 YYNGEE. CDR3 sequence (DNA): TGTGCCAGCAGCGTAGGGGTCGGGGGGCTAGATGGCTACACCTTC. Protein: CASSVGVGGLDGYTF.

The chain couples TRBV4-1 to TRBJ2-7, with D perhaps matching TRBD2 (6 bases). With 1 base removed from V and 4 bases from J, the gap between germline ends came to 11 bases. The CDR3 runs to 14 residues. Germline-derived CDR1 and CDR2 are MGHRA and YSYEKL. CDR3 protein: CASSQAGSGYEQYF. The CDR3 DNA is TGCGCCAGCAGCCAAGCTGGTAGCGGTTACGAGCAGTACTTC.

This clone was seen more than once but under ten times. This rearrangement joins TRBV4-1 to TRBJ2-2; 12 bases are shared with TRBD2. Germline CDR1 and CDR2: MGHRA and YSYEKL. The length of the CDR3 is 15 residues. Losses at the gene ends were 4 bases for V and 7 bases for J; bases not matched to a gene: 4. As DNA, the CDR3 is TGCGCCAGCAGCCGACTAGCGGGAGTGATCGGGGAGCTGTTTTTT. Encoded protein: CASSRLAGVIGELFF.

CDR3 nucleotides: TGTGCCAGCAGCCTCGGGCATCCGGGAGGTGCATACAATGAGCAGTTCTTC. This codes for CASSLGHPGGAYNEQFF. The chain couples TRBV7-6 to TRBJ2-1; 7 bases are a match to TRBD2. The CDR3 contains 17 residues. CDR1 and CDR2 from the germline V gene are SGHVS and FNYEAQ. V was pared by 5 bases and J by 4 bases, with 14 bases of the junction left unmatched.

The chain is built from TRBV29-1 and TRBJ1-2; the D is unclear. Trimming cost V 0 bases and J 5 bases, with 16 bases left between them. The CDR3 has 15 amino acids. Germline CDR1 SQVTM, CDR2 ANQGSEA. Here the CDR3 DNA reads TGCAGCGTTGAAGAGGCACTCGGGTCGGGGTATGGCTACACCTTC. Its protein product is CSVEEALGSGYGYTF.

The chain joins TRBV7-8 to TRBJ2-1, with 8 bases that match TRBD2. J was trimmed by 6 bases and V by 2 bases; bases with no gene match: 12. Germline V gene sequence: CDR1 SGHVS, CDR2 FQNEAQ. The length of the CDR3 is 17 residues. In DNA form, the CDR3 reads TGTGCCAGCAGCTTATGGGCAAGCGGGAGTGGGCTCAATGAGCAGTTCTTC. Its protein is CASSLWASGSGLNEQFF. Using reference TRBV7-8 and TRBJ2-1 for the parts outside the CDR3, the full variable domain is GAGVSQSPRYKVAKRGQDVALRCDPISGHVSLFWYQQALGQGPEFLTYFQNEAQLDKSGLPSDRFFAERPEGSVSTLKIQRTQQEDSAVYLCASSLWASGSGLNEQFFGPGTRLTVL.

This clone came up a few times. The V and J genes are TRBV7-3 and TRBJ2-3; 8 positions agree with TRBD2. Per germline, CDR1 SGHTA and CDR2 FQGTGA. The trim removed 3 bases at V and 4 bases at J, leaving 3 bases unmatched. CDR3 length: 14 residues. CDR3 bases: TGTGCCAGCAGCTTCGCGGGGGGCCCAGATACGCAGTATTTT. The encoded protein is CASSFAGGPDTQYF.

J is TRBJ2-3 and V is TRBV13; TRBD2 matches at 7 bases. The CDR3 totals 15 residues. Germline loops: CDR1 PRHDT, CDR2 FYEKMQ (reference sequence). V shed 4 bases and J 5 bases; nucleotides not matched to a gene: 9. CDR3 residues: CASSYTGAGLDTQYF. The CDR3 DNA sequence: TGTGCCAGCAGCTACACGGGAGCGGGACTAGATACGCAGTATTTT.